Listed below are T cell receptor beta chains from one sample, sequenced in a study of blood T cells in healthy people across ages. TCRdb re-derived calls from the 5' RACE reads in MiXCR, one entry per CDR3 protein. The sample contains 800,000 to 950,000 distinct CDR3 sequences, approximately 35% of which appear only once. Sample: blood. The receptors were gathered from a man younger than 30 in good health. CDR3s include the opening cysteine and the closing phenylalanine or tryptophan. D genes are given only for firm matches. A row's size may be missing; if present it is once, few, many or a size class.

v_gene: TRBV7-2
abundance: few
j_gene: TRBJ1-6
d_gene: NA
CDR3aa: CASSLAQEYNSPLHF
CDR3nt: TGTGCCAGCAGCTTAGCGCAGGAGTATAATTCACCCCTCCACTTT

v_gene: TRBV7-2
abundance: NA
j_gene: TRBJ1-6
d_gene: NA
CDR3aa: CASSFSPSPLHF
CDR3nt: TGTGCCAGCAGTTTTAGCCCTTCACCCCTCCACTTT

v_gene: TRBV27
abundance: few
j_gene: TRBJ1-3
d_gene: TRBD1
CDR3aa: CASSFAGGLGNTIYF
CDR3nt: TGTGCCAGCAGTTTTGCAGGGGGCCTTGGAAACACCATATATTTT

v_gene: TRBV14
abundance: NA
j_gene: TRBJ1-1
d_gene: NA
CDR3aa: CASSGGNGVAFF
CDR3nt: TGTGCCAGCAGCGGGGGGAATGGGGTAGCTTTCTTT

v_gene: TRBV15
abundance: NA
j_gene: TRBJ2-5
d_gene: TRBD2
CDR3aa: CATSRRTSGGPLDEQYF
CDR3nt: TGTGCCACCAGCAGACGAACTAGCGGGGGGCCTCTCGATGAGCAGTACTTC

v_gene: TRBV6-5
abundance: NA
j_gene: TRBJ2-6
d_gene: NA
CDR3aa: CASNRDAGANVLTF
CDR3nt: TGTGCCAGCAACAGGGATGCTGGGGCCAACGTCCTGACTTTC

v_gene: TRBV14
abundance: NA
j_gene: TRBJ2-1
d_gene: NA
CDR3aa: CASSPIGIVEQFF
CDR3nt: TGTGCCAGCAGTCCCATCGGTATCGTTGAGCAGTTCTTC

v_gene: TRBV6-4
abundance: NA
j_gene: TRBJ2-1
d_gene: NA
CDR3aa: CASSDGGTYNEQFF
CDR3nt: TGTGCCAGCAGTGACGGCGGCACCTACAATGAGCAGTTCTTC

v_gene: TRBV5-1
abundance: NA
j_gene: TRBJ2-3
d_gene: TRBD2
CDR3aa: CASSKPGLADTDTQYF
CDR3nt: TGCGCCAGCAGCAAACCGGGACTAGCCGACACAGATACGCAGTATTTT

v_gene: TRBV5-1
abundance: few
j_gene: TRBJ2-2
d_gene: NA
CDR3aa: CASKSRENTGELFF
CDR3nt: TGCGCCAGCAAGTCCCGGGAGAACACCGGGGAGCTGTTTTTT

v_gene: TRBV20-1
abundance: NA
j_gene: TRBJ1-6
d_gene: TRBD1
CDR3aa: CSAQDRGSSPLHF
CDR3nt: TGCAGTGCCCAAGACAGGGGTTCTTCACCCCTCCACTTT

v_gene: TRBV5-6
abundance: once
j_gene: TRBJ1-1
d_gene: TRBD1
CDR3aa: CASSFQGAWTEAFF
CDR3nt: TGTGCCAGCAGCTTCCAGGGGGCATGGACTGAAGCTTTCTTT

v_gene: TRBV2
abundance: NA
j_gene: TRBJ1-2
d_gene: TRBD1
CDR3aa: CAGRGQGLNYGYTF
CDR3nt: TGTGCCGGCAGGGGACAGGGGCTGAACTATGGCTACACCTTC

v_gene: TRBV2
abundance: NA
j_gene: TRBJ2-7
d_gene: NA
CDR3aa: CASRVEGSSYEQYF
CDR3nt: TGTGCCAGCAGAGTTGAGGGTAGCTCCTACGAGCAGTACTTC

v_gene: TRBV20-1
abundance: NA
j_gene: TRBJ1-5
d_gene: NA
CDR3aa: CSASFGQGQPQHF
CDR3nt: TGCAGTGCTAGTTTCGGGCAGGGGCAGCCCCAGCATTTT

v_gene: TRBV6-5
abundance: NA
j_gene: TRBJ1-2
d_gene: NA
CDR3aa: CASKTRDTSYGYTF
CDR3nt: TGTGCCAGCAAAACCCGGGACACGAGCTATGGCTACACCTTC

v_gene: TRBV20-1
abundance: NA
j_gene: TRBJ2-5
d_gene: NA
CDR3aa: CSARQEPEQYF
CDR3nt: TGCAGTGCTAGACAGGAGCCTGAGCAGTACTTC

v_gene: TRBV29-1
abundance: few
j_gene: TRBJ2-2
d_gene: NA
CDR3aa: CSGKGRGGVGELFF
CDR3nt: TGCAGCGGGAAGGGCAGGGGGGGCGTCGGGGAGCTGTTTTTT